One sample yielded the 8 T cell receptor beta chains listed below, sequenced in a study of beta chain features in type 1 diabetes. Points from the study as a whole: Type 1 diabetes patients had TCRB CDR3s that were shorter (moderately but significantly so) in all four CD4+ subsets.

The study reverse transcribed the entire isolated RNA, so it sequenced expressed TCRB transcripts. The repertoire was sequenced with immunoSEQ multiplex PCR; TCRdb's copy has only in-frame clones and lacks some. The data show hundreds of thousands of clones, about 14% seen once. These TCRs' antigens remain unknown. Specimen: naive CD4+ T cells from blood. The receptors shown here come from a man younger than 30 with type 1 diabetes.

Regarding this clone: At the DNA level, this CDR3 is encoded by other sequences in the same sample as well. This chain joins TRBV7-9 and TRBJ1-1, with unresolved D. The CDR3 runs 13 residues. V lost 5 bases to trimming and J lost 0 bases, with 7 bases between them. Germline V gene data show CDR1 as SEHNR and CDR2 as FQNEAQ (reference sequence). CDR3 sequence reads: CASSLLMNTEAFF. In DNA, the CDR3 is TGTGCCAGCAGCCTCCTCATGAACACTGAAGCTTTCTTT.

This clone was seen a few times. The J gene is TRBJ2-7, the V gene TRBV7-9, with TRBD2 as a possible D gene (5 bases). This CDR3 is built from 14 residues. V lost 6 bases and J lost 2, with 14 bases in between. Germline V gene data show CDR1 as SEHNR and CDR2 as FQNEAQ (reference sequence). This CDR3 is CASSPRGETYEQYF. The DNA for the CDR3 is TGTGCCAGCAGTCCCCGGGGAGAAACCTACGAGCAGTACTTC.

This CDR3 reads CATSRDLASGRANTGELFF. DNA of the CDR3: TGTGCCACCAGCAGAGATCTCGCTAGCGGGAGGGCGAACACCGGGGAGCTGTTTTTT. V is TRBV15 and J is TRBJ2-2; 12 nucleotides line up with TRBD2. The trim removed 0 bases at V and 0 bases at J, leaving 5 bases unmatched. This CDR3 contains 19 residues. Looked up from germline, CDR1 is LNHNV and CDR2 is YYDKDF (reference sequence).

This clone was seen only once. The genes are TRBV28 and TRBJ1-5; no definite D call. Per germline, CDR1 MDHEN and CDR2 SYDVKM. There are 15 residues in the CDR3. Trimming took off 5 bases at V and 2 bases at J, with 13 bases between the two ends. For the CDR3, the DNA is TGTGCCAGCAGTCGCTACCTTAGGGGCAATCAGCCCCAGCATTTT. Protein product: CASSRYLRGNQPQHF. The full variable domain, its missing parts supplied by reference TRBV28 and TRBJ1-5, is DVKVTQSSRYLVKRTGEKVFLECVQDMDHENMFWYRQDPGLGLRLIYFSYDVKMKEKGDIPEGYSVSREKKERFSLILESASTNQTSMYLCASSRYLRGNQPQHFGDGTRLSIL.

CDR3 in DNA: TGTGCCAGCTCCATACCTAAGAATGAGCAGTTCTTC. It codes for CASSIPKNEQFF. The chain uses TRBV5-4 and TRBJ2-1; the D is unclear. There are 12 residues in the CDR3. Deletions cut 7 bases from V and 7 bases from J, with 12 bases between. Germline CDR1 is SGHNT and CDR2 is YYREEE (reference sequence).

In its sample, this clone was seen a few times. CDR3 bases: TGTGCCTGGAGTGTCCGGGACTCCTACAATGAGCAGTTCTTC. It encodes CAWSVRDSYNEQFF. V is TRBV30 and J is TRBJ2-1, with D perhaps matching TRBD2 (5 bases). Germline lookup yields CDR1 GTSNPN and CDR2 SVGIG (reference sequence). The CDR3 extends over 14 amino acids. The V and J ends lost 0 bases and 0 bases respectively, with 6 bases between them.

Only a few counts were recorded for this clone. This sequence joins TRBV10-3 and TRBJ2-1; TRBD2 is a possible D gene (5 bases). This CDR3 contains 14 residues. The germline CDR1 and CDR2 sequences are ENHRY and SYGVKD. Trimming removed 6 bases at V and 3 bases at J, with 12 bases between. The DNA of the CDR3 is TGTGCCATCAGCGGAGCGGAGAGCTACAATGAGCAGTTCTTC. The encoded protein is CAISGAESYNEQFF.

This sequence joins TRBV12-5 and TRBJ2-6, with D unresolved. The V end lost 8 bases, the J end lost 2 bases, and 7 bases lay between the germline ends. Germline CDR1 is LGHNT and CDR2 is FRNRAP. The CDR3 spans 13 residues. The CDR3 DNA follows: TGTGCTAGTAGCATCGCTGGGGCCAACGTCCTGACTTTC. The encoded protein is CASSIAGANVLTF.